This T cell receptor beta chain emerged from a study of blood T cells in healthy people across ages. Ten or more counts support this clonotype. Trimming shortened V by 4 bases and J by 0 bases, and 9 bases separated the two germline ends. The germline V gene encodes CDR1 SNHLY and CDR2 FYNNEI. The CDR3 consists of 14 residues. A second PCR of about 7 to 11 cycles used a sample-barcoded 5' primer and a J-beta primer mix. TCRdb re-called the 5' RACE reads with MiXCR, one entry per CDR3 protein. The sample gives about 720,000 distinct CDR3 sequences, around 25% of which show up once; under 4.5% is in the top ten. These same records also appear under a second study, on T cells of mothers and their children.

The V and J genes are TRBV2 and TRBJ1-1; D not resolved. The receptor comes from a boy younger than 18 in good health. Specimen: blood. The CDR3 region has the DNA TGTGCCAGCAGTGTGGGTTTAATGAACACTGAAGCTTTCTTT. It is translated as CASSVGLMNTEAFF.